The 15 T cell receptor beta chains listed next were all sequenced from one sample in a study of CD8 T cells in Susac syndrome. Reverse transcription of about 0.5 to 1 ug RNA was carried out with random hexamers. TCRdb re-called the immunoSEQ multiplex PCR reads through MiXCR, storing one row per CDR3 protein. This table holds around 150,000 distinct CDR3 sequences, around 93% found once. Source material: CD4+ T cells from PBMCs. The receptors come from a human donor in good health.

V usage is TRBV12-3 or TRBV12-4 and J usage is TRBJ1-1; D is unclear. The CDR3 is made up of 13 amino acids. V lost 7 bases and J 4 bases, leaving 13 bases between the germline ends. The CDR3 DNA reads as TGTGCCAGCACACCCCTAATCGGCACTGAAGCTTTCTTT. Amino acids: CASTPLIGTEAFF.

The chain carries TRBV28 and TRBJ2-1; D may be TRBD2 (7 bases). This CDR3 is 15 amino acids long. Per the germline V gene, CDR1 is MDHEN and CDR2 is SYDVKM. V dropped 9 bases and J dropped 4 bases, with 19 bases sitting between them. The CDR3, as DNA: TGTGCCAGTCAAAAAGGGGGGGGACCTTACAATGAGCAGTTCTTC. This gives the protein CASQKGGGPYNEQFF.

The chain has TRBV12-3 or TRBV12-4 and TRBJ2-7; TRBD2 agrees at 7 bases. There are 16 residues in the CDR3. V dropped 6 bases and J dropped 4; count of bases not matched to a gene: 15. This CDR3 reads CASSPPGGSGLYEQYF. The CDR3 DNA reads as TGTGCCAGCAGCCCCCCGGGGGGTAGCGGGCTGTACGAGCAGTACTTC.

V and J are TRBV20-1 and TRBJ2-7; either TRBD1 or TRBD2 may supply D (5 bases each). CDR1 is DFQATT, CDR2 SNEGSKA, per germline (reference sequence). Trimming took 4 bases from V and 1 from J, leaving 8 bases between them. This CDR3 has 12 residues. DNA of the CDR3: TGCAGTGCTACGGGACCGTCCTACGAGCAGTACTTC. This gives the protein CSATGPSYEQYF.

The V call is TRBV20-1, the J call TRBJ1-5; 7 bases match TRBD1. The CDR3 extends over 15 amino acids. With 3 bases clipped from V and 5 bases from J, the junction kept 10 bases outside the gene matches. Germline values: CDR1 DFQATT, CDR2 SNEGSKA (reference sequence). The CDR3 nucleotides read TGCAGTGCTAGGTCGGCAGGGGGGAACGATCAGCCCCAGCATTTT. Translating gives CSARSAGGNDQPQHF.

This chain links TRBV7-8 with TRBJ2-5; D gene unclear. Germline CDR1 SGHVS, CDR2 FQNEAQ. Trimming pared 5 bases from V and 5 bases from J, leaving 15 bases between. The CDR3 totals 14 residues. CDR3 amino acids: CASSPSRAGETQYF. The CDR3 DNA follows: TGTGCCAGCAGCCCCAGCCGGGCCGGGGAGACCCAGTACTTC.

The V call is TRBV6-5, the J call TRBJ1-2; TRBD1 agrees at 7 bases. The CDR3 has 15 residues. The J segment lost 1 base and the V segment lost 6 bases, leaving 8 bases of the junction unmatched. Germline V lookup: CDR1 MNHEY, CDR2 SVGAGI. The DNA for the CDR3 is TGTGCCAGCAGCGAGACAGGGATTCTTAACTATGGCTACACCTTC. Translation: CASSETGILNYGYTF.

The chain links TRBV18 to TRBJ2-1; D may correspond to TRBD1 or TRBD2 (5 bases each). The germline gives CDR1 KGHSH, CDR2 LQKENI. Trimming removed 4 bases at V and 0 bases at J, with 10 bases between. The CDR3 spans 15 residues. CDR3 nucleotide sequence: TGTGCCAGCTCACTCGGGACGGTCTCCTACAATGAGCAGTTCTTC. Its protein is CASSLGTVSYNEQFF.

This chain links TRBV9 with TRBJ2-1; D unresolved. The CDR3 is 14 residues long. The V gene lost 0 bases and the J gene lost 0 bases, with 4 bases spanning the gap. The germline gives CDR1 SGDLS, CDR2 YYNGEE. The CDR3 here is CASSVGSSYNEQFF. The DNA of the CDR3 is TGTGCCAGCAGCGTAGGAAGCTCCTACAATGAGCAGTTCTTC.

This sequence joins TRBV20-1 and TRBJ2-1, with 9 bases aligning to TRBD2. This CDR3 spans 14 amino acids. Germline assignment: CDR1 DFQATT and CDR2 SNEGSKA (reference sequence). Losses at the gene ends were 4 bases for V and 6 bases for J; bases not matched to a gene: 7. The DNA of the CDR3 is TGCAGTGCTACAATAGCGGGGGCTCTCAATGAGCAGTTCTTC. Amino acid sequence: CSATIAGALNEQFF.

J is TRBJ2-5 and V is TRBV10-3; maybe TRBD2 (5 bases). The CDR3 has 13 residues. The V gene lost 10 bases and the J gene lost 1 base, with 13 bases spanning the gap. In germline, CDR1 is ENHRY, CDR2 SYGVKD. CDR3 protein: CATGRLTQETQYF. As DNA, the CDR3 is TGTGCCACCGGCAGACTAACCCAAGAGACCCAGTACTTC.

The gene calls are TRBV13 and TRBJ2-5; the match to TRBD2 covers 9 bases. Trimming took 5 bases from V and 7 from J; bases not matched to a gene: 23. CDR1 PRHDT and CDR2 FYEKMQ come from the germline V gene (reference sequence). The CDR3 sequence is 19 residues long. The CDR3 nucleotides are TGTGCCAGCAGCGCTGACCCGGGACTAGCAGCGCGGGGGATTTGGACCCAGTACTTC. Translated: CASSADPGLAARGIWTQYF.

This clonotype was observed once. The chain is built from TRBV4-1 and TRBJ1-2; 8 bases map to TRBD1. The trim removed 0 bases at V and 0 bases at J, leaving 12 bases unmatched. There are 19 residues in the CDR3. Per the germline V gene, CDR1 is MGHRA and CDR2 is YSYEKL. For the CDR3, the DNA is TGCGCCAGCAGCCAAGATCCAGGGACAGGTTTAATCTCTAACTATGGCTACACCTTC. Translated, it gives CASSQDPGTGLISNYGYTF.

The chain uses TRBV9 and TRBJ1-1; TRBD1 matches at 7 bases. This CDR3 comprises 15 residues. V lost 0 bases and J lost 5; bases outside the gene matches: 7. Germline CDR1 SGDLS, CDR2 YYNGEE. The CDR3 loop is CASSVAATGRTEAFF. In DNA form, the CDR3 reads TGTGCCAGCAGCGTAGCTGCGACAGGGCGTACTGAAGCTTTCTTT. Complete variable domain (other parts from reference TRBV9 and TRBJ1-1): DSGVTQTPKHLITATGQRVTLRCSPRSGDLSVYWYQQSLDQGLQFLIQYYNGEERAKGNILERFSAQQFPDLHSELNLSSLELGDSALYFCASSVAATGRTEAFFGQGTRLTVV.

This clonotype was recorded only once. The rearrangement links TRBV5-5 to TRBJ1-2, with D perhaps matching TRBD1 (5 bases). Germline CDR1 SGHKS, CDR2 YYEKEE (reference sequence). The V end was cut by 0 bases, the J end by 2 bases, with 8 bases between. The CDR3 spans 14 residues. The CDR3 DNA reads TGTGCCAGCAGCTTGGCGAAGGGGAACTATGGCTACACCTTC. This sequence encodes CASSLAKGNYGYTF. Full variable domain (outside the CDR3, taken from reference TRBV5-5 and TRBJ1-2): DAGVTQSPTHLIKTRGQQVTLRCSPISGHKSVSWYQQVLGQGPQFIFQYYEKEERGRGNFPDRFSARQFPNYSSELNVNALLLGDSALYLCASSLAKGNYGYTFGSGTRLTVV.